This is a list of T cell receptor beta chains from one sample in a study of blood T cells in healthy people across ages. TCRdb processed the 5' RACE reads anew with MiXCR; each CDR3 protein has one entry. Of some 670,000 distinct CDR3 sequences in the sample, under 65% are singletons; the top ten hold roughly 12%. The sample was blood. Source of these receptors: a woman of 80 years or more in good health. The CDR3 runs from the conserved cysteine through the conserved F or W. D genes are given only for firm matches. Some rows have no size entry. The others give once, few or many, or a class for an expanded clone.

J gene | clone size | D gene | CDR3 length | V gene | CDR3 DNA | CDR3 protein
TRBJ2-5 | - | - | 13 | TRBV11-2 | TGTGCCAGCAGACCCCTTGGGGACGAGACCCAGTACTTC | CASRPLGDETQYF
TRBJ2-5 | - | - | 15 | TRBV4-2 | TGTGCCAGCAGCCAAGAAGGGGCCTTACAAGAGACCCAGTACTTC | CASSQEGALQETQYF
TRBJ2-7 | many | TRBD2 | 15 | TRBV29-1 | TGCAGCGTTGCTGGGACTAGCGGGATTGCCTACGAGCAGTACTTC | CSVAGTSGIAYEQYF
TRBJ2-2 | once | - | 14 | TRBV5-1 | TGCGCCAGCAGCGCAACGACCGGGACCGGGGAGCTGTTTTTT | CASSATTGTGELFF
TRBJ1-2 | - | - | 16 | TRBV25-1 | TGTGCCAGCAGTGAATTGAGTGAGGTAGCAGGGAAGGGCTACACCTTC | CASSELSEVAGKGYTF
TRBJ2-3 | few | - | 13 | TRBV11-2 | TGTGCCAGCAGCGTGGTGGAGGCAGATACGCAGTATTTT | CASSVVEADTQYF
TRBJ2-7 | many | TRBD2 | 16 | TRBV5-1 | TGCGCCAGCAGCTTGGCTGGAGCGGGAGGGCTCTTCGAGCAGTACTTC | CASSLAGAGGLFEQYF
TRBJ2-3 | - | - | 14 | TRBV3-1 | TGTGCCAGCAGCCAAGACCCTAGAGGGAATACGCAGTATTTT | CASSQDPRGNTQYF
TRBJ2-7 | - | TRBD2 | 16 | TRBV7-6 | TGTGCCAGCAGCTTCAAAATAGGGGAGGGCTACAATGAGCAGTACTTC | CASSFKIGEGYNEQYF
TRBJ2-3 | many | TRBD2 | 14 | TRBV20-1 | TGCAGTGCTAGAGGGGGCGGGAGCGTAGATACGCAGTATTTT | CSARGGGSVDTQYF
TRBJ2-7 | few | TRBD2 | 15 | TRBV5-1 | TGCGCCAGCAGCCCCCCGGGAGGCACCTACAATGAGCAGTACTTC | CASSPPGGTYNEQYF
TRBJ1-5 | - | - | 13 | TRBV7-9 | TGTGCCAGCAGCTTAGCGGGTTTCGCGCCCCAGCATTTT | CASSLAGFAPQHF
TRBJ2-1 | - | TRBD2 | 17 | TRBV18 | TGTGCCAGCTCACCCCTCCTAGCGGGAGCGTTGGGGAATGAGCAGTTCTTC | CASSPLLAGALGNEQFF
TRBJ1-1 | - | TRBD1 | 15 | TRBV20-1 | TGCAGTGCTAGCCAGACGGGACAGCCGAACAGAGAAGCTTTCTTT | CSASQTGQPNREAFF
TRBJ2-3 | few | TRBD2 | 14 | TRBV6-2/TRBV6-3 | TGTGCCAGCACGCTAGCGGGGGACACAGATACGCAGTATTTT | CASTLAGDTDTQYF
TRBJ2-3 | many | TRBD2 | 16 | TRBV5-1 | TGCGCCAGCAGCTTGATCGCTAGCGGGAGCACAGATACGCAGTATTTT | CASSLIASGSTDTQYF
TRBJ2-1 | many | - | 15 | TRBV5-1 | TGCGCCAGCAGTCCGCCCGGGGGACCCTACAATGAGCAGTTCTTC | CASSPPGGPYNEQFF
TRBJ1-5 | - | - | 17 | TRBV30 | TGTGCCTGGAGTTGTAGAGGGGCCGAATTTGGCAATCAGCCCCAGCATTTT | CAWSCRGAEFGNQPQHF
TRBJ1-4 | many | TRBD1 | 16 | TRBV15 | TGTGCCACCAGCGGCGGAGACAGGGCGACTAATGAAAAACTGTTTTTT | CATSGGDRATNEKLFF
TRBJ2-2 | few | - | 16 | TRBV7-6 | TGTGCCAGCAGCTTGCAGGGGACCGGGAGGCCCGGGGAGCTGTTTTTT | CASSLQGTGRPGELFF
TRBJ2-5 | - | - | 16 | TRBV6-5 | TGTGCCAGCAGCGACGATTTTCGGGGGCGCAGAAAGACCCAGTACTTC | CASSDDFRGRRKTQYF
TRBJ2-3 | - | - | 12 | TRBV20-1 | TGCAGTGCTAGAGAAAGCGGTTCGACGCAGTATTTT | CSARESGSTQYF
TRBJ2-1 | - | - | 14 | TRBV3-1 | TGTGCCAGCAGCCATAGCCGAGGGGTGGGTGAGCAGTTCTTC | CASSHSRGVGEQFF
TRBJ1-1 | - | - | 12 | TRBV21-1 | TGTGCCAGCAGCAAAGCGCTGGGGCAGGCTTTCTTT | CASSKALGQAFF
TRBJ1-2 | - | - | 16 | TRBV14 | TGTGCCAGCAGCCAAGATAGGAGGGGAGCTAACTATGGCTACACCTTC | CASSQDRRGANYGYTF
TRBJ2-1 | - | - | 13 | TRBV2 | TGTGCCAGCAGTGTGGGGACCTACAATGAGCAGTTCTTC | CASSVGTYNEQFF
TRBJ1-1 | - | TRBD1 | 12 | TRBV25-1 | TGTGCCAGCAGGGCAGGGGGGACTGAAGCTTTCTTT | CASRAGGTEAFF
TRBJ2-7 | - | TRBD2 | 15 | TRBV20-1 | TGCAGTGCCTCAACCCCTAGCGGGGGGGCCTACGAGCAGTACTTC | CSASTPSGGAYEQYF
TRBJ2-1 | - | TRBD1 | 15 | TRBV5-5 | TGTGCCAGCAGCTTGGGACAGGGGTACTCCAATGAGCAGTTCTTC | CASSLGQGYSNEQFF
TRBJ2-7 | few | TRBD2 | 15 | TRBV7-2 | TGTGCCAGCAGCTTAGTAGCGGGGTTCTCCTACGAGCAGTACTTC | CASSLVAGFSYEQYF
TRBJ2-1 | - | - | 13 | TRBV3-1 | TGTGCCAGCAGCCTAACCAGTCGGGTTGAGCAGTTCTTC | CASSLTSRVEQFF
TRBJ2-7 | - | - | 15 | TRBV12-3/TRBV12-4 | TGTGCCAGCATGGAGACCGGGATTCGGGCCTACGAGCAGTACTTC | CASMETGIRAYEQYF
TRBJ1-1 | - | - | 14 | TRBV28 | TGTGCCGCGGGGGGACCCCCTCTGAACACTGAAGCTTTCTTT | CAAGGPPLNTEAFF
TRBJ2-2 | - | - | 15 | TRBV5-1 | TGCGCCAGCAGCTTTCAGGGGCCTAACACCGGGGAGCTGTTTTTT | CASSFQGPNTGELFF
TRBJ1-1 | - | - | 14 | TRBV29-1 | TGCAACGTTGCTTCCCCCAGGCAGAACACTGAAGCTTTCTTT | CNVASPRQNTEAFF
TRBJ2-1 | many | - | 11 | TRBV20-1 | TGCAGTGCCCAACCCCTCAATGAGCAGTTCTTC | CSAQPLNEQFF
TRBJ1-1 | - | - | 12 | TRBV30 | TGTGTCCGGCAAAGGATAGGGACGGAAGCTTTCTTT | CVRQRIGTEAFF
TRBJ2-1 | once | TRBD1 | 14 | TRBV24-1 | TGTGCCACCAGGGGACAGGGCGGGGACAATGAGCAGTTCTTC | CATRGQGGDNEQFF
TRBJ1-2 | many | - | 14 | TRBV7-2 | TGTGCCAGCAACATAAGGGGTCCTCCCTATGGCTACACCTTC | CASNIRGPPYGYTF
TRBJ2-7 | - | TRBD2 | 16 | TRBV4-1 | TGCGCCAGCAGCCAGATCTTAGCGGGGGCTTCATACGAGCAGTACTTC | CASSQILAGASYEQYF
TRBJ2-2 | - | TRBD2 | 15 | TRBV12-3/TRBV12-4 | TGTGCCAGCAGGAGTAGCGGGAGCCACACCGGGGAGCTGTTTTTT | CASRSSGSHTGELFF
TRBJ1-5 | many | - | 16 | TRBV20-1 | TGCAGTGCTGAGTTGGGGGTAGGGAGTAGCAATCAGCCCCAGCATTTT | CSAELGVGSSNQPQHF
TRBJ2-7 | - | - | 14 | TRBV6-6 | TGTGCCAGCAGTTACGCGCTGCAAGACTACGAGCAGTACTTC | CASSYALQDYEQYF
TRBJ1-1 | few | - | 13 | TRBV7-9 | TGTGCCAGCAGCTCCCAGCGACTCCGAGAAGCTTTCTTT | CASSSQRLREAFF
TRBJ2-1 | once | - | 13 | TRBV11-2 | TGTGCCAGCAGCTTAATTGTGGGAGTTGAGCAGTTCTTC | CASSLIVGVEQFF
TRBJ2-2 | - | - | 16 | TRBV18 | TGTGCCAGCTCACCAAAGGAGGCAGGGTCCACCGGGGAGCTGTTTTTT | CASSPKEAGSTGELFF
TRBJ1-4 | many | - | 15 | TRBV29-1 | TGCAGCGTCGCTCGGACGGGGAGAGGCGAAGAAAAACTGTTTTTT | CSVARTGRGEEKLFF
TRBJ1-2 | many | - | 13 | TRBV29-1 | TGCAGCGTTGACTTACCCTATCCTTATGGCTACACCTTC | CSVDLPYPYGYTF
TRBJ2-5 | - | - | 13 | TRBV15 | TGTGCCACCAGCAGAGACCGAGAAGAGACCCAGTACTTC | CATSRDREETQYF
TRBJ1-2 | many | - | 15 | TRBV6-5 | TGTGCCAGCAGTTACTCTTTCGGCAAGGAATATGGCTACACCTTC | CASSYSFGKEYGYTF
TRBJ2-3 | - | TRBD1 | 15 | TRBV20-1 | TGCAGTGCTAGAGCCCCGGGACAGGGGTACGATACGCAGTATTTT | CSARAPGQGYDTQYF
TRBJ2-7 | many | TRBD1 | 15 | TRBV20-1 | TGCAGTGCTTCAAAGCGGGGACAGGGGGCCTACGAGCAGTACTTC | CSASKRGQGAYEQYF
TRBJ1-1 | - | - | 13 | TRBV29-1 | TGCAGCGTTGAAGCTTCGCGGAACACTGAAGCTTTCTTT | CSVEASRNTEAFF
TRBJ1-5 | - | - | 19 | TRBV24-1 | TGTGCCACCAGTGATTTAGGTTTAACGATCTTTGGGGGCAATCAGCCCCAGCATTTT | CATSDLGLTIFGGNQPQHF
TRBJ2-7 | - | TRBD2 | 15 | TRBV4-2 | TGTGCCAGCAGCCAAGAAGGGGGACTAGCGGGGGAGCAGTACTTC | CASSQEGGLAGEQYF
TRBJ2-1 | - | TRBD1 | 13 | TRBV20-1 | TGCAGTGCTAGCCCCAGGGGGCGCAATGAGCAGTTCTTC | CSASPRGRNEQFF
TRBJ1-1 | many | - | 13 | TRBV19 | TGTGCCAGTAGTATCATCTTGGGGCTTCAAGCTTTCTTT | CASSIILGLQAFF